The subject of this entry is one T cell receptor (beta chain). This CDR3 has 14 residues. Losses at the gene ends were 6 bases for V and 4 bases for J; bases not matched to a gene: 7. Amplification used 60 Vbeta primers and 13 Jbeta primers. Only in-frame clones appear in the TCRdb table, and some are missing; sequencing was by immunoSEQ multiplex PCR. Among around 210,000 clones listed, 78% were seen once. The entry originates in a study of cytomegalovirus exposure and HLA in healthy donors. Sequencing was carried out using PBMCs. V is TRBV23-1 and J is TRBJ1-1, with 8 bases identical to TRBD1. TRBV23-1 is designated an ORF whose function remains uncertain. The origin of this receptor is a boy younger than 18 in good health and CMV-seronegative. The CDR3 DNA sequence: TGCGCCAGCAGCGAACAGGGGGAAGGCACTGAAGCTTTCTTT. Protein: CASSEQGEGTEAFF.